This T cell receptor (beta chain) was profiled in a study of cytomegalovirus exposure and HLA in healthy donors. About this clone itself: Its target is not known.

Donors consisted of healthy bone marrow donors. The CDR3 contains 15 residues. Trimming removed 0 bases at V and 3 bases at J, with 11 bases between. Germline V gene sequence: CDR1 ENHRY, CDR2 SYGVKD. General study points: Confirmation in vitro established that a few CMV-associated chains were specific for CMV antigens. Immune exposure data for these donors was limited to CMV serostatus. Further analysis was carried out later, and it showed several of the most significant clusters appearing linked to common viral pathogens.

PCR was performed using 60 Vbeta and 13 Jbeta primers. Assay used: immunoSEQ multiplex PCR; TCRdb lists only in-frame clones, some missing. Among 90,000 to 120,000 clones listed, more than 70% were seen once. Sequenced material: PBMCs. The J gene is TRBJ1-2, the V gene TRBV10-3, with D hard to call. This sequence was found in a man between 18 and 29 years old in good health and CMV-seronegative. In DNA form, the CDR3 reads TGTGCCATCAGTGAGTCTTTCGGGCGGGACTATGGCTACACCTTC. As protein: CAISESFGRDYGYTF.